Each of the 9 T cell receptor beta chains below was sequenced from the same sample in a study of blood T cell repertoires in COVID-19. Sequenced by immunoSEQ multiplex PCR; TCRdb stores in-frame clones only, minus some. The sample carries about 140,000 clones, under 90% recorded once. The material sequenced was peripheral blood. These receptors came from a human donor in a cohort sampled during active COVID-19.

The rearrangement links TRBV5-8 to TRBJ2-5; 9 bases fit TRBD2. Germline V gene lookup returns CDR1 SGHTS and CDR2 YDEGEE. This CDR3 has 16 residues. With V trimmed by 0 bases and J by 5 bases, 8 bases remained unmatched. CDR3 in amino acids: CASSLAAGGTHETQYF. CDR3 DNA: TGTGCCAGCAGCTTGGCGGCGGGAGGGACCCATGAGACCCAGTACTTC.

J is TRBJ2-7 and V is TRBV5-1; D not certain. Trimming stripped 0 bases from V and 4 bases from J, with 8 bases between. This CDR3 contains 13 residues. Germline lookup yields CDR1 SGHRS and CDR2 YFSETQ. CDR3 sequence reads: CASSLGYGYEQYF. CDR3 nucleotide sequence: TGCGCCAGCAGCTTGGGATACGGGTACGAGCAGTACTTC.

This clone appeared a few times. Other DNA sequences in the same sample also yield this CDR3. The rearrangement links TRBV2 to TRBJ2-7; 7 positions agree with TRBD1. The V gene end was trimmed by 6 bases and the J gene end by 0 bases; junction bases not matched to a gene: 5. The V gene's germline CDR1 is SNHLY and CDR2 FYNNEI. The CDR3 runs 14 residues. The CDR3 nucleotides are TGTGCCAGCAGAAGACAGGGAAACTCCTACGAGCAGTACTTC. Amino acid sequence: CASRRQGNSYEQYF. The full variable domain, rest sourced from reference TRBV2 and TRBJ2-7, is EPEVTQTPSHQVTQMGQEVILRCVPISNHLYFYWYRQILGQKVEFLVSFYNNEISEKSEIFDDQFSVERPDGSNFTLKIRSTKLEDSAMYFCASRRQGNSYEQYFGPGTRLTVT.

V usage is TRBV11-2 and J usage is TRBJ2-3, with TRBD2 matching over 16 bases. Germline V CDR1 and CDR2: SGHAT, FQNNGV. The trim removed 1 base at V and 4 bases at J, leaving 8 bases unmatched. This CDR3 spans 19 amino acids. CDR3: CASSLAWGLAGGRADTQYF. The CDR3 nucleotides read TGTGCCAGCAGCTTAGCCTGGGGACTAGCGGGAGGGCGCGCAGATACGCAGTATTTT.

A single count supports this clone. The J gene is TRBJ1-3, the V gene TRBV6-2 or TRBV6-3; no clear D. The CDR3 extends over 14 amino acids. Deletions cut 7 bases from V and 0 bases from J, with 10 bases between. Germline values: CDR1 MNHEY, CDR2 SVGEGT. The CDR3 sequence is CASTPSGSGNTIYF. The CDR3, as DNA: TGTGCCAGCACCCCCTCGGGCTCTGGAAACACCATATATTTT.

This chain uses TRBV28 with TRBJ2-4; no firm D call. Germline V gene lookup returns CDR1 MDHEN and CDR2 SYDVKM. V was pared by 3 bases and J by 0 bases, with 12 bases between. The CDR3 runs 16 residues. The CDR3 loop is CASSLPQAIAKNIQYF. The CDR3 bases are TGTGCCAGCAGTTTGCCGCAGGCCATAGCCAAAAACATTCAGTACTTC.

The rearrangement joins TRBV28 to TRBJ1-5, with 7 bases that match TRBD1. Germline loops: CDR1 MDHEN, CDR2 SYDVKM. V shed 3 bases, J shed 4 bases, and the junction held 9 bases outside the gene matches. This CDR3 is built from 16 residues. The CDR3 coding sequence is TGTGCCAGCAGTTTCGCGGACAGGCGAGTGAATCAGCCCCAGCATTTT. This gives the protein CASSFADRRVNQPQHF.

This chain joins TRBV24-1 and TRBJ2-7; 10 bases line up with TRBD2. Germline CDR1 is KGHDR and CDR2 is SFDVKD. The trim removed 2 bases at V and 0 bases at J, leaving 0 bases unmatched. This CDR3 spans 15 amino acids. CDR3 in amino acids: CATSDSSGSSYEQYF. CDR3 bases: TGTGCCACCAGTGATTCTAGCGGGAGCTCCTACGAGCAGTACTTC.

The CDR3: CASHGYRDNEQFF. The CDR3, as DNA: TGTGCCAGCCACGGTTACAGGGATAATGAGCAGTTCTTC. This rearrangement joins TRBV18 to TRBJ2-1; D perhaps matches TRBD1 (6 bases). Germline loops: CDR1 KGHSH, CDR2 LQKENI. The CDR3 totals 13 residues. V was clipped by 8 bases and J by 7 bases, with 15 bases between them.